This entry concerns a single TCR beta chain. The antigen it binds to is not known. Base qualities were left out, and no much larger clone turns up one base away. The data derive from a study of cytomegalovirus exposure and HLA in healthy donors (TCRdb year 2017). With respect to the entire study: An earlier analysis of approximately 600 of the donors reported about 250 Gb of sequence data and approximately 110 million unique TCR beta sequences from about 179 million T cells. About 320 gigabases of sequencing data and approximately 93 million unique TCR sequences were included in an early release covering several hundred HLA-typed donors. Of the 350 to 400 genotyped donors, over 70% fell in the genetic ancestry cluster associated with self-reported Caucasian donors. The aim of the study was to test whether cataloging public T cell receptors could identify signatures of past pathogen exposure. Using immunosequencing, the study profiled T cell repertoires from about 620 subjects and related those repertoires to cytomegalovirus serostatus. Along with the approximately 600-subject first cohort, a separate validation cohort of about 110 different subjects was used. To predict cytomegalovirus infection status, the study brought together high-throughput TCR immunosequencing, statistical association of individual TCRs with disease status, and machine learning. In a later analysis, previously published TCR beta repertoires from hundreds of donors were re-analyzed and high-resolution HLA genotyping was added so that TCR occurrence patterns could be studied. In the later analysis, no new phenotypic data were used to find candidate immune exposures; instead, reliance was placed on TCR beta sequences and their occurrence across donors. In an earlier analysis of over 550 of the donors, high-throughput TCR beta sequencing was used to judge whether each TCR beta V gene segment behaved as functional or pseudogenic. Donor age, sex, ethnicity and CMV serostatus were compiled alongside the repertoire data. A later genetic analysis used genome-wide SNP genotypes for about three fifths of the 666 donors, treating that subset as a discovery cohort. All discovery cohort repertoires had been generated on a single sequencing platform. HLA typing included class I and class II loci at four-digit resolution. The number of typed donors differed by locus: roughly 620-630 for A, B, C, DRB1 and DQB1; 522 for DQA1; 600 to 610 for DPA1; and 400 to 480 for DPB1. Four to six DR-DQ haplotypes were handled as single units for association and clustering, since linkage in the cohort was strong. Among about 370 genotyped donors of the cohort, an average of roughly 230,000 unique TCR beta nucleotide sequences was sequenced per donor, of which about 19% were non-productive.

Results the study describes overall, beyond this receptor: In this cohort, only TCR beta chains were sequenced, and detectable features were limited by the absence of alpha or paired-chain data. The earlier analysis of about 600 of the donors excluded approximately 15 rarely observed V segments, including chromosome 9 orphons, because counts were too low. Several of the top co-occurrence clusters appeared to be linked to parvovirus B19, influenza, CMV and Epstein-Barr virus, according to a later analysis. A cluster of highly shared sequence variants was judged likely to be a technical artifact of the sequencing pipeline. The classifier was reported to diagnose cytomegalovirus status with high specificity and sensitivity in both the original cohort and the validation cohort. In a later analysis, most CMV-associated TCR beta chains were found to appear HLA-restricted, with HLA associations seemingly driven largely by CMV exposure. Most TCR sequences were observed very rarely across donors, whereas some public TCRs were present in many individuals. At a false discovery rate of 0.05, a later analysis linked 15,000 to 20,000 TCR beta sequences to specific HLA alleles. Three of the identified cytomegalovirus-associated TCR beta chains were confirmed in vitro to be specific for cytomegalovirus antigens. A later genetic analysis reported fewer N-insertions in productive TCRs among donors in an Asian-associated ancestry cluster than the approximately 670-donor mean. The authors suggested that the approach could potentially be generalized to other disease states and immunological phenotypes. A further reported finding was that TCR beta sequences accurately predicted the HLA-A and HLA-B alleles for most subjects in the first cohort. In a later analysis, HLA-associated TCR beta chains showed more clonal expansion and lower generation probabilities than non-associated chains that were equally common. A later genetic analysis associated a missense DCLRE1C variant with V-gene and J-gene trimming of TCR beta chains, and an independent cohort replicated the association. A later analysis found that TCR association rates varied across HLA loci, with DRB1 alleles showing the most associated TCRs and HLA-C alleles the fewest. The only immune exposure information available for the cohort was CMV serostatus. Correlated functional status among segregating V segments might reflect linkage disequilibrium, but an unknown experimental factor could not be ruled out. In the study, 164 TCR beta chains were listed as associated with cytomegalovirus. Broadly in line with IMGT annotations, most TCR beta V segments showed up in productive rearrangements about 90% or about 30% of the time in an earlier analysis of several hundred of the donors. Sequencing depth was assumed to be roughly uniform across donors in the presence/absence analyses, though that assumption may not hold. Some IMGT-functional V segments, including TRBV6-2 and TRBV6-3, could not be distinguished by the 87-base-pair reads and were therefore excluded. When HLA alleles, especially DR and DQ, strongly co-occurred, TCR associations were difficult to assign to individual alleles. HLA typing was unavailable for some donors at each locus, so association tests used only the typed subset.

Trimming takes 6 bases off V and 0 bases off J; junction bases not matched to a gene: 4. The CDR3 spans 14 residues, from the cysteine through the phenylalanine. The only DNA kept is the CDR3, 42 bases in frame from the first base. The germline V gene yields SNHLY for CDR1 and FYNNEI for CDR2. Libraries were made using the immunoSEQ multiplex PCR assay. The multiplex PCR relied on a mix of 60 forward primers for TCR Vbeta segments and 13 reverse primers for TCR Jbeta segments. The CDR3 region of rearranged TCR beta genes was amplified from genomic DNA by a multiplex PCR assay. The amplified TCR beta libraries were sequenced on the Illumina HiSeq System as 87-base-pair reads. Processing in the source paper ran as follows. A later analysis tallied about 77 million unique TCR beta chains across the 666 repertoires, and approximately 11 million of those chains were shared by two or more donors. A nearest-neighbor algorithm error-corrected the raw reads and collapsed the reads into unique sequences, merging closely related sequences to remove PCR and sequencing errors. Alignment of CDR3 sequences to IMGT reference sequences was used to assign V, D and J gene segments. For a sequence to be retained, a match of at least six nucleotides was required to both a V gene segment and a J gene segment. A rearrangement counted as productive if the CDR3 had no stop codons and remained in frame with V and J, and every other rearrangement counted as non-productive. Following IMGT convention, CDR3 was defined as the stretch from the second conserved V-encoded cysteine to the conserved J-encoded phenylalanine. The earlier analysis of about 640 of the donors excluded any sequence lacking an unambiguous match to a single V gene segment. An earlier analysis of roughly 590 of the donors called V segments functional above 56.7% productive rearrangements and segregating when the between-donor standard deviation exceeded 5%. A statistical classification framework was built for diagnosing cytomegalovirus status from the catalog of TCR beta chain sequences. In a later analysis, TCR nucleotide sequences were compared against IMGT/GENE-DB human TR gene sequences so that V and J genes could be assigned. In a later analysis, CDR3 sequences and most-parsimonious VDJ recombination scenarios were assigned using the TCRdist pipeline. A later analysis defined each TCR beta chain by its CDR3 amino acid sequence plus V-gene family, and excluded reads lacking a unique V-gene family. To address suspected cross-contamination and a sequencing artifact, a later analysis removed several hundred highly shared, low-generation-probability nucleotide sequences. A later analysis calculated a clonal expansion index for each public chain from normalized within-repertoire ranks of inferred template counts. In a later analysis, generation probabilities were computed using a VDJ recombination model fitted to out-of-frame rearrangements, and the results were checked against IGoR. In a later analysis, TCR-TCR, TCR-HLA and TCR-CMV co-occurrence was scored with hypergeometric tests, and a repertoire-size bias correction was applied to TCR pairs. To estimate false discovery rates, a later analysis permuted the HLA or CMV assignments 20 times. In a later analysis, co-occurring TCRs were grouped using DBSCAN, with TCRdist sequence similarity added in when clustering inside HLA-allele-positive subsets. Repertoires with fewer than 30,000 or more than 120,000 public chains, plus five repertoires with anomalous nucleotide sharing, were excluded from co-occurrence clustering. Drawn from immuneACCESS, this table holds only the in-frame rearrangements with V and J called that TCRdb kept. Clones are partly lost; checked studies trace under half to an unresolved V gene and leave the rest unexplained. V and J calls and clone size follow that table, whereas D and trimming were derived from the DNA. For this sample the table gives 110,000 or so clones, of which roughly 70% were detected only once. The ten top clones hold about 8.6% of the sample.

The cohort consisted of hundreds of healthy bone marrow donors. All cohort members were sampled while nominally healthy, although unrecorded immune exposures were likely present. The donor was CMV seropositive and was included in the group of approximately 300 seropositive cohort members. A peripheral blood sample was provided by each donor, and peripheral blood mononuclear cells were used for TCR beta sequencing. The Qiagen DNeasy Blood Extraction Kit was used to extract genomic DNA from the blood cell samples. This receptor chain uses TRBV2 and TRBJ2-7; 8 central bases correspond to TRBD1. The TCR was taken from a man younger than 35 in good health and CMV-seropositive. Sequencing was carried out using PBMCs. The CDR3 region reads CASSAQGASYEQYF. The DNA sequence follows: TGTGCCAGCAGCGCCCAGGGGGCCTCCTACGAGCAGTACTTC.